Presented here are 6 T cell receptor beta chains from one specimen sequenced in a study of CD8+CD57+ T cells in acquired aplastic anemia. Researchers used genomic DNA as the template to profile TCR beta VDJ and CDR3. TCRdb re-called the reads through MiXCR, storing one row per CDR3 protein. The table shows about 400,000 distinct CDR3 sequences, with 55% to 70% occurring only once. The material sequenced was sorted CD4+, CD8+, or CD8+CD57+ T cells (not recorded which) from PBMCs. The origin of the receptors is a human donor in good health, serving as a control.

Here the CDR3 DNA reads TGTGCCAGCAGCTTGGGACAGGCGAACACCTTC. Translation: CASSLGQANTF. The V call is TRBV11-3, the J call TRBJ1-2; TRBD1 matches 8 bases. V shed 3 bases, J shed 12 bases, and the junction held 3 bases outside the gene matches. The CDR3 is made up of 11 amino acids. In germline, CDR1 is SGHNT, CDR2 YENEEA.

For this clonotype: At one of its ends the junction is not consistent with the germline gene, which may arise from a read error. The CDR3 DNA reads TGTGCCAGCAGCCGGGACGGGGGAAGGGCACCCCTCCACTTC. Protein sequence: CASSRDGGRAPLHF. The chain is built from TRBV9 and TRBJ2-5, with a possible D match to TRBD2 (6 bases). Germline CDR1 and CDR2: SGDLS and YYNGEE. The CDR3 contains 14 residues. Using reference TRBV9 and TRBJ2-5 for the parts outside the CDR3, the full variable domain is DSGVTQTPKHLITATGQRVTLRCSPRSGDLSVYWYQQSLDQGLQFLIQYYNGEERAKGNILERFSAQQFPDLHSELNLSSLELGDSALYFCASSRDGGRAPLHFGPGTRLLVL.

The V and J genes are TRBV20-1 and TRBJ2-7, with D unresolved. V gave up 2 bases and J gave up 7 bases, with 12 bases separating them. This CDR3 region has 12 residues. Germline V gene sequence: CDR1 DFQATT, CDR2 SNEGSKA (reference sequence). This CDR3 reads CSARLGAWEQYF. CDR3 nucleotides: TGCAGTGCTAGACTGGGCGCTTGGGAGCAGTACTTC.

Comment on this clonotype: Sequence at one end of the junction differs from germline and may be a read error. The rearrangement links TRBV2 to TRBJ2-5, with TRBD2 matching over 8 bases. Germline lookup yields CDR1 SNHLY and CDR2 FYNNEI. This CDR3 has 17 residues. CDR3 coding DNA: TGTGCCAGCACCTTCCGTAGCGGGGCTGCGGTTGGGAAGACGCAGTACTTC. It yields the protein CASTFRSGAAVGKTQYF.

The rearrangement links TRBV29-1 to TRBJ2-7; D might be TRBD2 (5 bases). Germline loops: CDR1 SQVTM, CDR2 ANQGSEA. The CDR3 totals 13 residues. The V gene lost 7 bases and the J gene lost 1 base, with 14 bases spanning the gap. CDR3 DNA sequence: TGCAGCGGTGGCCGGGGAAGGTCCTACGAGCAGTACTTC. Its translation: CSGGRGRSYEQYF.

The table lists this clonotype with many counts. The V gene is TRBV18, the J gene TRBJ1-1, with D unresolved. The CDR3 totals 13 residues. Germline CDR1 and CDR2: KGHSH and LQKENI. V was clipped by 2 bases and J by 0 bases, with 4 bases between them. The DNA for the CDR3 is TGTGCCAGCTCACCAGAATTGAACACTGAAGCTTTCTTT. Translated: CASSPELNTEAFF.